This T cell receptor beta chain was sequenced for a study of cytomegalovirus exposure and HLA in healthy donors. CDR1 is SQVTM, CDR2 ANQGSEA, per germline. Trimming left V 6 bases short and J 1 base short, with 9 bases between. This CDR3 has 12 amino acids. The primer mix had 60 Vbeta and 13 Jbeta primers. Repertoires were generated with immunoSEQ multiplex PCR, while TCRdb's copy carries only in-frame clones and drops some. The sample gives approximately 220,000 clones, 76% of which show up once; approximately 0.6% is in the top ten. Details on this clone: What it binds is not known.

Broader study findings: DRB1 had the most TCR associations and HLA-C the fewest, a later analysis found, with rates varying by HLA locus. A later analysis reportedly identified an Asian-associated ancestry cluster as carrying fewer N-insertions than the 666-donor mean. Productive status was seen about 90% or about 30% of the time for most TCR beta V segments in an earlier analysis.

The chain links TRBV29-1 to TRBJ1-1, with D perhaps TRBD1 (5 bases). The clonotype comes from a man younger than 30 in good health and CMV-seronegative. What was sequenced was PBMCs. CDR3 sequence reads: CSVGHSNTEAFF. The DNA of the CDR3 is TGCAGCGTCGGACACTCGAACACTGAAGCTTTCTTT.